A single sample is the source of the 6 T cell receptor beta chains below, sequenced in a study of CD8+ T cells in alopecia areata. Indicated treatment: oral pan-JAK inhibitor, 5-10 mg twice daily. RNA, once extracted, was reverse transcribed into cDNA for use as the sequencing template. TCRdb's copy holds only in-frame clones and misses some; the assay was immunoSEQ multiplex PCR. The sample gives about 200,000 clones, less than 70% of which show up once; about 1.3% is in the top ten. Here the sequenced sample was CD4+ T cells sorted from blood, taken at approximately week 50, from a patient treated with tofacitinib. All receptors derive from a human donor with alopecia areata.

A single count supports this clone. V is TRBV7-3 and J is TRBJ2-1, with TRBD2 identical over 7 bases. V lost 5 bases and J lost 6; bases outside the gene matches: 4. From germline, CDR1 is SGHTA and CDR2 FQGTGA. The CDR3 spans 13 residues. Here the CDR3 DNA reads TGTGCCAGCAGCCTTTCTAGCGGCAATGAGCAGTTCTTC. Translated, it gives CASSLSSGNEQFF.

This chain connects TRBV25-1 to TRBJ1-2, with no clear D. CDR1 is MGHDK and CDR2 is SYGVNS in the germline V gene. The V end was cut by 6 bases, the J end by 4 bases, with 12 bases between. CDR3 length: 13 amino acids. CDR3 residues: CASRGKWGYGYTF. The CDR3 DNA reads as TGTGCCAGCAGGGGAAAATGGGGCTATGGCTACACCTTC.

This chain joins TRBV30 and TRBJ2-7; perhaps TRBD1 as D (6 bases). V lost 0 bases to trimming and J lost 7 bases, with 13 bases between them. The CDR3 consists of 13 residues. From germline, CDR1 is GTSNPN and CDR2 SVGIG (reference sequence). The CDR3 nucleotides are TGTGCCTGGAGTGTAGGGGGAACTGGGGAGCAGTACTTC. It translates to CAWSVGGTGEQYF.

This chain links TRBV29-1 with TRBJ2-6; unclear D gene. Looked up from germline, CDR1 is SQVTM and CDR2 is ANQGSEA. Trimming pared 6 bases from V and 0 bases from J, leaving 6 bases between. The CDR3 runs 13 residues. DNA of the CDR3: TGCAGCGTGCCGACCTCTGGGGCCAACGTCCTGACTTTC. It translates to CSVPTSGANVLTF.

This clone occurred a few times. J is TRBJ1-5 and V is TRBV19, with 9 bases that match TRBD1. Losses at the gene ends were 10 bases for V and 0 bases for J; bases not matched to a gene: 7. CDR1 and CDR2 from the germline V gene are LNHDA and SQIVND (reference sequence). This CDR3 is built from 15 residues. The CDR3 is CATRDREYSNQPQHF. In nucleotides, the CDR3 is TGTGCCACCAGGGACAGGGAGTATAGCAATCAGCCCCAGCATTTT. Together with reference TRBV19 and TRBJ1-5, the CDR3 gives the full variable domain: DGGITQSPKYLFRKEGQNVTLSCEQNLNHDAMYWYRQDPGQGLRLIYYSQIVNDFQKGDIAEGYSVSREKKESFPLTVTSAQKNPTAFYLCATRDREYSNQPQHFGDGTRLSIL.

V and J are TRBV9 and TRBJ2-2, with 10 positions matching TRBD2. The CDR3 sequence is 15 residues long. The germline V gene has CDR1 SGDLS and CDR2 YYNGEE. V shed 4 bases, J shed 3 bases, and the junction held 3 bases outside the gene matches. CDR3: CASSLSGGDTGELFF. DNA of the CDR3: TGTGCCAGCAGCTTAAGCGGGGGGGACACCGGGGAGCTGTTTTTT.